The 22 T cell receptor beta chains below all came from one sample that was sequenced in a study of T cell responses to AZD1222 COVID-19 vaccine. Only in-frame clones appear in the TCRdb table, and some are missing; sequencing was by immunoSEQ multiplex PCR. The sample lists more than 80,000 clones; roughly 88% were seen once. Material: peripheral blood, obtained 28 days after the second AZD1222 dose. These receptors were taken from an adult who received the AZD1222 COVID-19 vaccine.

The chain employs TRBV5-1 and TRBJ2-7, with D perhaps matching TRBD2 (6 bases). The length of the CDR3 is 13 residues. The germline CDR1 and CDR2 sequences are SGHRS and YFSETQ. Trimming took 1 base from V and 4 from J, leaving 9 bases between them. The CDR3 here is CASSLRESYEQYF. The CDR3 DNA sequence: TGCGCCAGCAGCTTGCGGGAGAGTTACGAGCAGTACTTC. Complete variable domain (other parts from reference TRBV5-1 and TRBJ2-7): KAGVTQTPRYLIKTRGQQVTLSCSPISGHRSVSWYQQTPGQGLQFLFEYFSETQRNKGNFPGRFSGRQFSNSRSEMNVSTLELGDSALYLCASSLRESYEQYFGPGTRLTVT.

The V and J genes are TRBV24-1 and TRBJ2-5; D might be TRBD2 (6 bases). Trimming took 5 bases from V and 8 from J, leaving 11 bases between them. This CDR3 is built from 12 residues. Germline-derived CDR1 and CDR2 are KGHDR and SFDVKD. The CDR3 region is CATSVGGGTQYF. CDR3 nucleotide sequence: TGTGCCACCAGTGTGGGGGGTGGCACCCAGTACTTC.

This clone was seen once. The V call is TRBV9, the J call TRBJ2-5; D may be TRBD2 (5 bases). The germline V gene encodes CDR1 SGDLS and CDR2 YYNGEE. The CDR3 extends over 15 amino acids. V was shortened by 0 bases and J by 4 bases, with 13 bases between the two germline ends. The DNA for the CDR3 is TGTGCCAGCAGCGTAGCCCCGGCGGGTACAGAGACCCAGTACTTC. It specifies CASSVAPAGTETQYF.

The rearrangement links TRBV4-1 to TRBJ1-5, with 7 bases aligning to TRBD1. This CDR3 spans 16 amino acids. The germline V gene encodes CDR1 MGHRA and CDR2 YSYEKL. J gave up 4 bases and V 1 base, and 7 bases lay outside the gene matches. CDR3 coding DNA: TGCGCCAGCAGCCAAGGGTCGACAGGGCGGAATCAGCCCCAGCATTTT. Translating it yields CASSQGSTGRNQPQHF.

This sequence joins TRBV5-5 and TRBJ2-7; the match to TRBD1 covers 8 bases. This CDR3 region has 14 residues. Germline V gene sequence: CDR1 SGHKS, CDR2 YYEKEE (reference sequence). Germline trimming cut 4 bases from V and 2 bases from J; bases unmatched to any gene: 5. The DNA of the CDR3 is TGTGCCAGCAGCACACAGGGGGGTCCCTACGAGCAGTACTTC. Encoded protein: CASSTQGGPYEQYF.

This chain links TRBV18 with TRBJ1-4; TRBD1 matches 7 bases. Germline V gene data show CDR1 as KGHSH and CDR2 as LQKENI. J gave up 0 bases and V 5 bases, and 6 bases lay outside the gene matches. This CDR3 region has 16 residues. The chain's CDR3 is CASSSGQAATNEKLFF. The DNA for the CDR3 is TGTGCCAGCTCATCTGGACAGGCCGCAACTAATGAAAAACTGTTTTTT.

The chain is built from TRBV14 and TRBJ2-3, with D perhaps matching TRBD2 (5 bases). The CDR3 contains 17 residues. V gave up 3 bases and J gave up 2 bases, with 18 bases separating them. Per germline, CDR1 SGHDN and CDR2 FVKESK. The DNA of the CDR3 is TGTGCCAGCAGCCACAGCTTAGGTGGAGGCCCCACAGATACGCAGTATTTT. Its translation is CASSHSLGGGPTDTQYF. Looking up the rest from reference TRBV14 and TRBJ2-3 gives the full variable domain: EAGVTQFPSHSVIEKGQTVTLRCDPISGHDNLYWYRRVMGKEIKFLLHFVKESKQDESGMPNNRFLAERTGGTYSTLKVQPAELEDSGVYFCASSHSLGGGPTDTQYFGPGTRLTVL.

The chain recombines TRBV5-1 with TRBJ1-4; 9 bases align to TRBD1. Germline CDR1 reads SGHRS; CDR2 reads YFSETQ. The V and J ends lost 4 bases and 8 bases, in that order; junction bases with no gene match: 15. The CDR3 is 17 amino acids. The CDR3 sequence: CASSPGTGISTREKLFF. The CDR3 DNA sequence: TGCGCCAGCAGCCCCGGGACAGGGATTTCTACGCGGGAAAAACTGTTTTTT.

In its sample, this clone was seen a few times. The V call is TRBV4-3, the J call TRBJ1-1, with D unclear. Trimming cost V 0 bases and J 5 bases, with 13 bases left between them. Germline CDR1 LGHNA, CDR2 YSLEER. CDR3 length: 15 residues. CDR3 DNA sequence: TGCGCCAGCAGCCAAGATCAGATGGGAGGGACTGAAGCTTTCTTT. Its translation is CASSQDQMGGTEAFF.

V usage is TRBV27 and J usage is TRBJ1-4; TRBD1 is a possible D gene (5 bases). The germline gives CDR1 MNHEY, CDR2 SMNVEV (reference sequence). Trimming removed 3 bases at V and 0 bases at J, with 8 bases between. This CDR3 is built from 15 residues. CDR3 sequence (DNA): TGTGCCAGCAGTTTCTCGACAGCAACTAATGAAAAACTGTTTTTT. Its translation is CASSFSTATNEKLFF.

V usage is TRBV5-1 and J usage is TRBJ1-6; 7 positions match TRBD1. Germline V CDR1 and CDR2: SGHRS, YFSETQ. V shed 1 base, J shed 10 bases, and the junction held 5 bases outside the gene matches. The CDR3 totals 14 residues. CDR3 DNA: TGCGCCAGCAGCTTGACAGGGGTAAAATCACCCCTCCACTTT. It encodes CASSLTGVKSPLHF.

The CDR3 reads CAGGRSETQYF. The CDR3 DNA is TGTGCCGGGGGCCGATCGGAGACCCAGTACTTC. The chain joins TRBV30 to TRBJ2-5; D might be TRBD1 (6 bases). Germline CDR1 is GTSNPN and CDR2 is SVGIG (reference sequence). V lost 8 bases, J lost 5 bases, and 12 bases lay in between. The CDR3 runs 11 residues.

This clone has only a few counts. The V and J genes are TRBV5-1 and TRBJ1-3; a weak D match, TRBD1 (5 bases). Trimming removed 0 bases at V and 4 bases at J, with 8 bases between. CDR1 is SGHRS, CDR2 YFSETQ, per germline. CDR3 length: 14 residues. The CDR3 region has the DNA TGCGCCAGCAGCTTGGTTGGGGCCGGAAACACCATATATTTT. It codes for CASSLVGAGNTIYF. The full variable domain, completed using reference TRBV5-1 and TRBJ1-3, is KAGVTQTPRYLIKTRGQQVTLSCSPISGHRSVSWYQQTPGQGLQFLFEYFSETQRNKGNFPGRFSGRQFSNSRSEMNVSTLELGDSALYLCASSLVGAGNTIYFGEGSWLTVV.

V usage is TRBV11-2 and J usage is TRBJ2-2; a weak D match, TRBD2 (5 bases). The CDR3 consists of 12 residues. Trimming took off 4 bases at V and 7 bases at J, with 7 bases between the two ends. In germline, CDR1 is SGHAT, CDR2 FQNNGV. CDR3 loop: CASSWEYGELFF. As DNA, the CDR3 is TGTGCCAGCAGCTGGGAGTACGGGGAGCTGTTTTTT.

The chain employs TRBV9 and TRBJ1-5; D perhaps matches TRBD1 (6 bases). There are 15 residues in the CDR3. Germline lookup yields CDR1 SGDLS and CDR2 YYNGEE. The V gene lost 1 base and the J gene lost 7 bases, with 15 bases spanning the gap. The CDR3 nucleotides read TGTGCCAGCAGCGTATTCCCGGGGGCGGAACAGCCCCAGCATTTT. The encoded protein is CASSVFPGAEQPQHF.

The chain links TRBV9 to TRBJ2-5; 14 nucleotides agree with TRBD2. Germline CDR1 SGDLS, CDR2 YYNGEE. V trimming: 3 bases; J trimming: 1 base; junction bases outside the gene matches: 2. This CDR3 comprises 16 residues. CDR3 in amino acids: CASSAGLAGVQETQYF. Written as DNA, the CDR3 is TGTGCCAGCAGCGCGGGACTAGCGGGGGTCCAAGAGACCCAGTACTTC.

The gene calls are TRBV9 and TRBJ2-5; perhaps TRBD1 as D (6 bases). Germline CDR1 is SGDLS and CDR2 is YYNGEE. The CDR3 totals 14 residues. The V end lost 4 bases, the J end lost 12 bases, and 22 bases lay between the germline ends. Here the CDR3 DNA reads TGTGCCAGCAGCCCCAGCAACAGGGAACCAACAAAGTACTTC. Its translation is CASSPSNREPTKYF.

The rearrangement links TRBV28 to TRBJ1-5; 10 nucleotides match TRBD1. CDR3 length: 16 residues. J was trimmed by 4 bases and V by 6 bases; bases with no gene match: 9. CDR1 is MDHEN and CDR2 is SYDVKM in the germline V gene. In DNA form, the CDR3 reads TGTGCCAGCAGAAGAGGGGGACAGGGGATAAATCAGCCCCAGCATTTT. It yields the protein CASRRGGQGINQPQHF.

This rearrangement joins TRBV28 to TRBJ1-2, with D possibly TRBD1 on 5 matching bases. Germline V gene sequence: CDR1 MDHEN, CDR2 SYDVKM. This CDR3 spans 15 amino acids. Trimming left V 6 bases short and J 2 bases short, with 16 bases between. The chain's CDR3 is CASSAYDRNNYGYTF. Here the CDR3 DNA reads TGTGCCAGCAGCGCTTACGACAGAAACAACTATGGCTACACCTTC.

The chain is built from TRBV14 and TRBJ2-2; TRBD2 matches at 12 bases. Germline V CDR1 and CDR2: SGHDN, FVKESK. This CDR3 region has 16 residues. V lost 1 base, J lost 6 bases, and 3 bases stayed unmatched. Written as DNA, the CDR3 is TGTGCCAGCAGCCAAGGACTAGCGGGAGTGGCCGGGGAGCTGTTTTTT. Its protein is CASSQGLAGVAGELFF.

CDR3 nucleotide sequence: TGCGCCAGCAGCCATCCCGGGACAGCTAACACTGAAGCTTTCTTT. It yields the protein CASSHPGTANTEAFF. The gene calls are TRBV23-1 and TRBJ1-1, with TRBD1 matching 7 bases. TRBV23-1 is noted as an ORF with a role that remains uncertain. V shed 6 bases and J 2 bases; nucleotides not matched to a gene: 9. This CDR3 contains 15 residues.

This chain connects TRBV7-2 to TRBJ2-5, with 8 bases matching TRBD2. The CDR3 consists of 14 residues. Losses at the gene ends were 5 bases for V and 5 bases for J; bases not matched to a gene: 7. CDR1 and CDR2 (germline): SGHTA, FQGNSA. CDR3 nucleotides: TGTGCCAGCAGCCAAGGGACTAGTCCGGAGACCCAGTACTTC. The encoded protein is CASSQGTSPETQYF.